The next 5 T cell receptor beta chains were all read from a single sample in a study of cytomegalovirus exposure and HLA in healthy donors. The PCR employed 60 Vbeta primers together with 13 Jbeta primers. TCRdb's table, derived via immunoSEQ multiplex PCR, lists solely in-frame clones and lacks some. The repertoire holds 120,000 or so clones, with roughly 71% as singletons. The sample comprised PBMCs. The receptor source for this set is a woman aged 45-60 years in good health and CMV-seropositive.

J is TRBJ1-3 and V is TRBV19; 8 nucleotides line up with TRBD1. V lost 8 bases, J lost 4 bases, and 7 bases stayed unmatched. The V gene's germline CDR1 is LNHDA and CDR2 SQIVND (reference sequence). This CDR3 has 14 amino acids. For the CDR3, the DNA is TGTGCCAGTCACCAGGGGGCAACAGGAAACACCATATATTTT. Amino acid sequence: CASHQGATGNTIYF.

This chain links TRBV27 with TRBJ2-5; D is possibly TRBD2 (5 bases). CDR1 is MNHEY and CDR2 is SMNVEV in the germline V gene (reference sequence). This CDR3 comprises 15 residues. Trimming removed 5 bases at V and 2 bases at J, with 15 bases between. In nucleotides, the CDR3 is TGTGCCAGCAGTCATGGCGGAGCGGAACAAGAGACCCAGTACTTC. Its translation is CASSHGGAEQETQYF.

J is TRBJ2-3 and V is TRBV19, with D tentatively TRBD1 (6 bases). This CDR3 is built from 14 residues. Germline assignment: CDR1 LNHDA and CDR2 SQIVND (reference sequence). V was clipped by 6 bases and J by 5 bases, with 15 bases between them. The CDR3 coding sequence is TGTGCCAGTAGGCGGACAGCAAACATAGATACGCAGTATTTT. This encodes CASRRTANIDTQYF. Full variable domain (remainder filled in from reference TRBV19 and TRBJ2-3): DGGITQSPKYLFRKEGQNVTLSCEQNLNHDAMYWYRQDPGQGLRLIYYSQIVNDFQKGDIAEGYSVSREKKESFPLTVTSAQKNPTAFYLCASRRTANIDTQYFGPGTRLTVL.

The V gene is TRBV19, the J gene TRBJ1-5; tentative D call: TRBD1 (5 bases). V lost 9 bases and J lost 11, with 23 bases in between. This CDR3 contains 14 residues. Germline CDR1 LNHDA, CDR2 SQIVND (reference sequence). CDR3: CASSDSTARWSQHF. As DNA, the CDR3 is TGTGCCAGCTCCGACAGTACCGCGAGGTGGTCCCAGCATTTT.

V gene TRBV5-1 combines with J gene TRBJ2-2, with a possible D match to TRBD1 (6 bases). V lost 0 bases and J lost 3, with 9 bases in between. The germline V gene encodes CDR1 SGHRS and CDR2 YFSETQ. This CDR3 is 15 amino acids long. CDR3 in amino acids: CASSLGTAYTGELFF. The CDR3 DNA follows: TGCGCCAGCAGCTTGGGGACAGCTTACACCGGGGAGCTGTTTTTT.